Shown below are 17 T cell receptor beta chains from a single sample sequenced in a study of cytomegalovirus exposure and HLA in healthy donors. 60 Vbeta and 13 Jbeta primers were used in PCR. Sequencing used immunoSEQ multiplex PCR; TCRdb keeps in-frame clones, though not all of them. The sample carries about 170,000 clones, about 82% recorded once. The specimen was PBMCs. The receptors derive from a woman under 30 in good health and CMV-seronegative.

In nucleotides, the CDR3 is TGTGCCAGTAGAATACCACCTTCCAGAGGGTCTGGGGCCAACGTCCTGACTTTC. Its translation: CASRIPPSRGSGANVLTF. The rearrangement joins TRBV19 to TRBJ2-6; a weak D match, TRBD2 (5 bases). The length of the CDR3 is 18 residues. The V end lost 6 bases, the J end lost 1 base, and 19 bases lay between the germline ends. The germline CDR1 and CDR2 sequences are LNHDA and SQIVND (reference sequence).

The chain links TRBV6-5 to TRBJ1-2; D is undetermined. This CDR3 contains 16 residues. Germline-derived CDR1 and CDR2 are MNHEY and SVGAGI. The germline V and J ends were trimmed by 0 bases and 5 bases, with 16 bases remaining between them. The CDR3 here is CASSYSDGREGYGYTF. CDR3 bases: TGTGCCAGCAGTTACTCGGATGGAAGGGAGGGTTATGGCTACACCTTC.

The J gene is TRBJ2-3, the V gene TRBV27; 11 nucleotides line up with TRBD2. The CDR3 is 16 amino acids. Trimming at V came to 7 bases and at J to 2 bases, leaving 8 bases not matched to a gene. Germline V gene data show CDR1 as MNHEY and CDR2 as SMNVEV (reference sequence). CDR3 residues: CASNKRLAGPTDTQYF. For the CDR3, the DNA is TGTGCCAGCAATAAAAGACTAGCGGGACCCACAGATACGCAGTATTTT.

The rearrangement joins TRBV28 to TRBJ2-1; 10 bases are a match to TRBD2. CDR1 and CDR2 from the germline V gene are MDHEN and SYDVKM. V dropped 3 bases and J dropped 8; count of bases not matched to a gene: 10. The CDR3 runs to 16 residues. CDR3 sequence reads: CASSFSSGRIGDEQFF. The CDR3 DNA reads as TGTGCCAGCAGTTTTTCTAGCGGGAGAATCGGCGATGAGCAGTTCTTC.

This chain joins TRBV27 and TRBJ1-3, with D uncertain. Trimming shortened V by 6 bases and J by 0 bases, and 9 bases separated the two germline ends. CDR3 length: 14 amino acids. Germline V lookup: CDR1 MNHEY, CDR2 SMNVEV (reference sequence). CDR3 sequence reads: CASSKLSSGNTIYF. The DNA for the CDR3 is TGTGCCAGCAGCAAATTGAGCTCTGGAAACACCATATATTTT.

The chain carries TRBV20-1 and TRBJ1-4; D gene ambiguous. V lost 3 bases and J lost 8, with 7 bases in between. The CDR3 covers 11 residues. Germline CDR1 reads DFQATT; CDR2 reads SNEGSKA (reference sequence). The CDR3 nucleotides read TGCAGTGCTAGTCAGGAAGAAAAACTGTTTTTT. Translated, it gives CSASQEEKLFF.

The V call is TRBV11-1, the J call TRBJ2-3; a possible D gene is TRBD2 (5 bases). The V and J ends lost 1 base and 3 bases respectively, with 8 bases between them. CDR3 length equals 14 residues. The germline CDR1 and CDR2 sequences are SGHAT and FQDESV (reference sequence). CDR3 sequence: CASSLETGTDTQYF. As DNA, the CDR3 is TGTGCCAGCAGCTTAGAGACGGGGACAGATACGCAGTATTTT.

The gene calls are TRBV11-3 and TRBJ2-3; 7 bases are shared with TRBD1. This CDR3 contains 15 residues. The germline gives CDR1 SGHNT, CDR2 YENEEA. J lost 3 bases, V lost 2 bases, and 5 bases had no gene match. This CDR3 reads CASSLRGLRTDTQYF. CDR3 nucleotides: TGTGCCAGCAGCTTAAGGGGGCTACGGACAGATACGCAGTATTTT.

This clone was observed a handful of times. This chain connects TRBV10-2 to TRBJ2-7; D perhaps matches TRBD2 (6 bases). Trimming took 6 bases from V and 2 from J, leaving 17 bases between them. Germline values: CDR1 WSHSY, CDR2 SAAADI. CDR3 length: 15 residues. The CDR3 here is CASRGGQAPTYEQYF. Written as DNA, the CDR3 is TGCGCCAGCAGGGGGGGTCAGGCGCCAACCTACGAGCAGTACTTC.

The J gene is TRBJ2-3, the V gene TRBV10-1; the match to TRBD2 covers 9 bases. The ends lost 5 bases at V and 5 bases at J; junction bases unmatched: 5. Germline CDR1 is WNHNN and CDR2 is SYGVQD (reference sequence). The CDR3 is 14 amino acids. CDR3 DNA sequence: TGCGCCAGCAGTCCAGCGGGAGGAGAAGATACGCAGTATTTT. It yields the protein CASSPAGGEDTQYF.

This clone has only one observation. The chain combines TRBV6-1 with TRBJ1-4; D might be TRBD1 (5 bases). CDR1 and CDR2 (germline): MNHNS, SASEGT. V lost 6 bases to trimming and J lost 4 bases, with 15 bases between them. This CDR3 has 15 residues. CDR3 amino acids: CASSQPGMGNEKLFF. In DNA, the CDR3 is TGTGCCAGCAGCCAACCAGGGATGGGTAATGAAAAACTGTTTTTT.

The rearrangement uses TRBV15 and TRBJ2-7; 9 bases line up with TRBD1. The V gene's germline CDR1 is LNHNV and CDR2 YYDKDF (reference sequence). This CDR3 comprises 15 residues. The junction had 9 bases not matched to a gene; V was cut back by 2 bases and J by 7 bases. The CDR3 here is CATSRTGQGPDEQYF. DNA for the CDR3: TGTGCCACCAGCAGAACCGGACAGGGGCCAGATGAGCAGTACTTC.

The rearrangement uses TRBV2 and TRBJ2-5; 11 bases are a match to TRBD2. Near its end, the DNA agrees better with TRBJ2-7, so the J call may be wrong. CDR1 and CDR2 from the germline V gene are SNHLY and FYNNEI. The CDR3 is made up of 14 amino acids. DNA of the CDR3: TGTGCCAGCAGTGCTAGCGGGAGGTCCTACGAGCAGTACTTC. Amino acid sequence: CASSASGRSYEQYF.

The rearrangement links TRBV7-3 to TRBJ2-3; D unclear. Germline lookup yields CDR1 SGHTA and CDR2 FQGTGA. CDR3 length: 13 residues. Trimming shortened V by 5 bases and J by 3 bases, and 9 bases separated the two germline ends. CDR3 sequence (DNA): TGTGCCAGCAGCCCGACGGGTACAGATACGCAGTATTTT. It codes for CASSPTGTDTQYF.

This chain connects TRBV19 to TRBJ1-3, with a weak D call TRBD1 (6 bases). CDR1 is LNHDA and CDR2 is SQIVND in the germline V gene (reference sequence). This CDR3 spans 13 amino acids. V lost 4 bases and J lost 4, with 8 bases in between. CDR3 loop: CASSKDSGNTIYF. The CDR3 DNA is TGTGCCAGTAGTAAGGACAGCGGAAACACCATATATTTT.

For the CDR3, the DNA is TGTGCCAGCAGCTTGTATGGCGTCGGACAGCAAGCTTTCTTT. Protein: CASSLYGVGQQAFF. The J gene is TRBJ1-1, the V gene TRBV5-6, with D tentatively TRBD1 (6 bases). Germline CDR1 is SGHDT and CDR2 is YYEEEE. This CDR3 spans 14 amino acids. Trimming shortened V by 1 base and J by 9 bases, and 16 bases separated the two germline ends. Full variable domain (outside the CDR3, taken from reference TRBV5-6 and TRBJ1-1): DAGVTQSPTHLIKTRGQQVTLRCSPKSGHDTVSWYQQALGQGPQFIFQYYEEEERQRGNFPDRFSGHQFPNYSSELNVNALLLGDSALYLCASSLYGVGQQAFFGQGTRLTVV.

The rearrangement links TRBV18 to TRBJ1-5; 7 nucleotides agree with TRBD1. Germline-derived CDR1 and CDR2 are KGHSH and LQKENI. V lost 1 base to trimming and J lost 0 bases; unmatched junction nucleotides: 12. The CDR3 is 19 amino acids. The CDR3 protein is CASSPLPPSTGYSNQPQHF. DNA of the CDR3: TGTGCCAGCTCACCACTGCCCCCGTCGACAGGGTATAGCAATCAGCCCCAGCATTTT. The full variable domain, its missing parts supplied by reference TRBV18 and TRBJ1-5, is NAGVMQNPRHLVRRRGQEARLRCSPMKGHSHVYWYRQLPEEGLKFMVYLQKENIIDESGMPKERFSAEFPKEGPSILRIQQVVRGDSAAYFCASSPLPPSTGYSNQPQHFGDGTRLSIL.